This is a list of T cell receptor beta chains from one sample in a study of blood T cell repertoires in COVID-19. Measured with immunoSEQ multiplex PCR; TCRdb has only the in-frame clones, and not every one. Among some 150,000 clones, about 85% were seen once, and the ten largest hold about 1.2%. Sequenced sample: peripheral blood. The source is a man aged 55 to 70 who had recovered from COVID-19. CDR3s include the opening cysteine and the closing phenylalanine or tryptophan. The order of the fields is D gene, V gene, J gene, clone size, CDR3 DNA, CDR3 protein. The D gene is left open where the match is weak. A row's size may be missing; if present it is once, few, many or a size class.

.	TRBV4-3	TRBJ2-3	.	TGCGCCAGCAGCCAAGATAGACATATTAGCACAGATACGCAGTATTTT	CASSQDRHISTDTQYF
.	TRBV7-7	TRBJ2-2	.	TGTGCTAGCAGCTTAGGTCCGACTAACACCGGGGAGCTGTTTTTT	CASSLGPTNTGELFF
.	TRBV5-6	TRBJ2-2	.	TGTGCCAGCAGCGCGTGGCAGGGGAGCCACACCGGGGAGCTGTTTTTT	CASSAWQGSHTGELFF
.	TRBV6-5	TRBJ1-5	.	TGTGCCAGCACCGTAATAGGGGCAATCAATCAGCCCCAGCATTTT	CASTVIGAINQPQHF
TRBD1	TRBV7-8	TRBJ2-7	.	TGTGCCAGCAGTTCGGGGACAGGGGCATTTTACGAGCAGTACTTC	CASSSGTGAFYEQYF
.	TRBV11-2	TRBJ1-3	few	TGTGCCAGCAGCTTAGTGGGCAGCTCTGGAAACACCATATATTTT	CASSLVGSSGNTIYF
.	TRBV19	TRBJ1-1	.	TGTGCCAGTAGTATGGGAGGGATTGAAGCTTTCTTT	CASSMGGIEAFF
TRBD1	TRBV20-1	TRBJ2-2	.	TGCAGTGCTAGTCGGGGACAGGGGGACACCGGGGAGCTGTTTTTT	CSASRGQGDTGELFF
TRBD1	TRBV19	TRBJ1-5	.	TGTGCCAGTACGGGGCAGGGGGCGGGTCAGCCCCAGCATTTT	CASTGQGAGQPQHF
TRBD1	TRBV13	TRBJ1-1	.	TGTGCCAGCGGCCTGGACAGGTTGGGCCTTGAAGCTTTCTTT	CASGLDRLGLEAFF
.	TRBV7-8	TRBJ2-1	.	TGTGCCAGCAGCCACGGGACCTACAATGAGCAGTTCTTC	CASSHGTYNEQFF
.	TRBV11-3	TRBJ1-2	.	TGTGCCAGCAGCTTCTGGACAGTTTCTTCTAACTATGGCTACACCTTC	CASSFWTVSSNYGYTF
TRBD1	TRBV19	TRBJ1-2	.	TGTGCCAGTAGTCCCACCCGGACAGGGGGAGTATATCATGGCTACACCTTC	CASSPTRTGGVYHGYTF
TRBD1	TRBV15	TRBJ2-7	.	TGTGCCACCAGCAGAGTCCCGGACAGGGACTACGAGCAGTACTTC	CATSRVPDRDYEQYF
.	TRBV5-4	TRBJ2-5	.	TGTGCCAGCAGCTTGCAAACAGCAGAGACCCAGTACTTC	CASSLQTAETQYF
.	TRBV10-3	TRBJ1-1	.	TGTGCCATCAGCCCTAGGACAGATCGGGGTGAAGCTTTCTTT	CAISPRTDRGEAFF